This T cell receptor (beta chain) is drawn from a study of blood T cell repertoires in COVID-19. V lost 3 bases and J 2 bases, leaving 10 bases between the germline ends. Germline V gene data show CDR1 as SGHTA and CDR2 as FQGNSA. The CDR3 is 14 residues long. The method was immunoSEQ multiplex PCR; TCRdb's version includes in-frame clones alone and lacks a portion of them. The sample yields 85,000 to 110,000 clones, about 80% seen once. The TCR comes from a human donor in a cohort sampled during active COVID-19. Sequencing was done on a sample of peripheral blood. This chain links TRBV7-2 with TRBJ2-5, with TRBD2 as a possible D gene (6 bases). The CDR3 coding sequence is TGTGCCAGCAGCTTGGGGGGTTTTCAAGAGACCCAGTACTTC. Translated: CASSLGGFQETQYF. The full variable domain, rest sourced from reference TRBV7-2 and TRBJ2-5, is GAGVSQSPSNKVTEKGKDVELRCDPISGHTALYWYRQSLGQGLEFLIYFQGNSAPDKSGLPSDRFSAERTGGSVSTLTIQRTQQEDSAVYLCASSLGGFQETQYFGPGTRLLVL.